A selection of T cell receptor beta chains follows, all from one sample in a study of blood T cell repertoires in COVID-19. TCRdb's copy holds only in-frame clones and misses some; the assay was immunoSEQ multiplex PCR. The sample includes over 250,000 clones, roughly 90% of them seen just once. Input material: peripheral blood. The source of these receptors is a woman in her 70s with COVID-19, enrolled during active disease. Both conserved end residues are part of each CDR3. The D gene is left open where the match is weak. The size field is filled for only some rows; it gives once, few, many or a size class.

j_gene	abundance	len	v_gene	d_gene	CDR3aa	CDR3nt
TRBJ2-3	NA	13	TRBV28	NA	CASSFRGTDTQYF	TGTGCCAGCAGTTTCCGGGGGACAGATACGCAGTATTTT
TRBJ2-1	NA	14	TRBV6-2/TRBV6-3	NA	CASSYALARNEQFF	TGTGCCAGCAGTTACGCACTCGCGAGGAATGAGCAGTTCTTC
TRBJ1-3	NA	15	TRBV27	TRBD1	CASSYRGTGGNTIYF	TGTGCCAGCAGCTACAGGGGGACAGGTGGAAACACCATATATTTT
TRBJ2-7	NA	13	TRBV10-2	TRBD1	CASNQQGAGEQYF	TGCGCCAGCAATCAACAGGGGGCGGGCGAGCAGTACTTC
TRBJ1-1	NA	13	TRBV6-1	NA	CASSEVGNTEAFF	TGTGCCAGCAGTGAAGTCGGGAACACTGAAGCTTTCTTT
TRBJ1-2	once	15	TRBV3-1/TRBV3-2	TRBD1	CASSRNTQGAGGYTF	TGTGCCAGCAGCCGCAACACCCAGGGGGCCGGTGGCTACACCTTC
TRBJ2-3	NA	16	TRBV9	TRBD1	CASSPGGQGARNTQYF	TGTGCCAGCAGCCCAGGGGGACAGGGGGCGAGAAATACGCAGTATTTT
TRBJ2-7	NA	17	TRBV10-3	TRBD2	CAISDPPPGLPRDEQYF	TGTGCCATCAGTGATCCCCCCCCGGGACTACCTAGGGACGAGCAGTACTTC
TRBJ2-3	NA	14	TRBV29-1	NA	CSVELGGPGDTQYF	TGCAGCGTTGAATTGGGGGGGCCCGGAGATACGCAGTATTTT
TRBJ2-3	NA	15	TRBV4-2	TRBD2	CASRLTSGGTDTQYF	TGTGCCAGCCGACTAACTAGCGGGGGGACAGATACGCAGTATTTT
TRBJ2-7	NA	15	TRBV18	TRBD1	CASSPGGDRAYEQYF	TGTGCCAGCTCACCGGGGGGGGACAGGGCCTACGAGCAGTACTTC
TRBJ1-2	NA	16	TRBV4-3	NA	CASSQEGGPPTHGYTF	TGCGCCAGCAGCCAAGAAGGAGGGCCCCCAACCCATGGCTACACCTTC
TRBJ1-5	NA	15	TRBV9	TRBD1	CASSAGTGFNQPQHF	TGTGCCAGCAGCGCCGGGACAGGGTTCAATCAGCCCCAGCATTTT
TRBJ1-3	NA	13	TRBV2	NA	CASSPGAGNTIYF	TGTGCCAGCTCTCCAGGGGCTGGAAACACCATATATTTT
TRBJ1-2	NA	15	TRBV14	TRBD1	CASSQGDRVNYGYTF	TGTGCCAGCAGCCAAGGGGACAGGGTGAACTATGGCTACACCTTC
TRBJ2-3	NA	15	TRBV10-1	NA	CASSDGQGGRDTQYF	TGCGCCAGCAGTGATGGGCAGGGGGGAAGAGATACGCAGTATTTT
TRBJ2-7	many	14	TRBV11-2	NA	CASSLGGGTYEQYF	TGTGCCAGCAGCTTAGGTGGGGGGACCTACGAGCAGTACTTC